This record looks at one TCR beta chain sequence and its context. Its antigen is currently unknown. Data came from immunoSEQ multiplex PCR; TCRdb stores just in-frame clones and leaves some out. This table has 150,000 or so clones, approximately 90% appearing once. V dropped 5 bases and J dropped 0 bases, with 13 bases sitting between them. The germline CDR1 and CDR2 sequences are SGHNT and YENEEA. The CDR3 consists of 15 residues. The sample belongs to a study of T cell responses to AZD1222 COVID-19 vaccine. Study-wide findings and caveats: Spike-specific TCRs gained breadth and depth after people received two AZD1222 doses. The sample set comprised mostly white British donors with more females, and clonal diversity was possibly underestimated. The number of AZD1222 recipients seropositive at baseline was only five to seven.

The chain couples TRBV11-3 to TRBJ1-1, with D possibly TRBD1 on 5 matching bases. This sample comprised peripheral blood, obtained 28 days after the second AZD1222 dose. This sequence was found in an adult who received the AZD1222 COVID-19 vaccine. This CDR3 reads CASSHRDGMNTEAFF. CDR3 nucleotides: TGTGCCAGCAGCCACCGGGACGGCATGAACACTGAAGCTTTCTTT.